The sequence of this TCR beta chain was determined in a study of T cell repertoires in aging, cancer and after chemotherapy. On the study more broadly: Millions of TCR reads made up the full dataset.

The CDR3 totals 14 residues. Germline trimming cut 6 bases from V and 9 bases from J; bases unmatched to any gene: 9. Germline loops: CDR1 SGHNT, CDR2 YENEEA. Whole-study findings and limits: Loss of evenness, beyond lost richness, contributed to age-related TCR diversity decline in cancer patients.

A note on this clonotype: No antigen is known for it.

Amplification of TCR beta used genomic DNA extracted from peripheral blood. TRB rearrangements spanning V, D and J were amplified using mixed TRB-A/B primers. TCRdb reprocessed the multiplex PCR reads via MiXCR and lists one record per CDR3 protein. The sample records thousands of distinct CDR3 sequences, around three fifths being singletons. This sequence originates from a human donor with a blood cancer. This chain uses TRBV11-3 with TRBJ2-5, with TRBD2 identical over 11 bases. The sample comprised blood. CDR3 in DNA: TGTGCCAGCAGTTACTCACTAGCGGGAGTTTCCCAGTACTTC. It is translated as CASSYSLAGVSQYF.